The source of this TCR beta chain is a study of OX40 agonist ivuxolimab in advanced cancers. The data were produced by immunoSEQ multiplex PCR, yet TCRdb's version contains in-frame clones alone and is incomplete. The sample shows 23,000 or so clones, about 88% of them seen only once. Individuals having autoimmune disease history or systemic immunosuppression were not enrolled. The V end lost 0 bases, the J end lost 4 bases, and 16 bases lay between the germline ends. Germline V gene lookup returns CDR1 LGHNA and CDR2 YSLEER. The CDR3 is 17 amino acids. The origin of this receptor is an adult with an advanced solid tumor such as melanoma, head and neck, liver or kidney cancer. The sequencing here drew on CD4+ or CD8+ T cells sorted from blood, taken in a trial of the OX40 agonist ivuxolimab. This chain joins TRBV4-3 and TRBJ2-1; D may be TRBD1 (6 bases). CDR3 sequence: CASSQDLGTLTYNEQFF. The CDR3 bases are TGCGCCAGCAGCCAAGATTTGGGGACATTAACTTACAATGAGCAGTTCTTC.